This record concerns one T cell receptor (beta chain) sequence. Its target antigen remains unknown. No per-base quality is available; no much larger clone lies one base away. The CDR3 holds 12 amino acids from the cysteine to the phenylalanine. The CDR3 DNA has 36 bases and is translated from base 1. From a lookup of the germline V gene, CDR1 and CDR2 are SGHNT and YENEEA. Trimming at the junction amounts to 2 bases on V and 7 bases on J, and the germline ends lie 8 bases apart. Separate semi-nested PCR amplifications were run for the TCRalpha and TCRbeta libraries, using Advantage 2 and reverse primers located in the TRAC or TRBC constant regions. First-strand cDNA synthesis used between about 3 and 500 ng of total RNA. TCR cDNA libraries were generated by 5'-RACE using the SMARTer PCR cDNA Synthesis kit, with a poly-dT primer employed for first-strand synthesis. Semi-nested constant-region reverse primers carried 5-nucleotide sample-specific barcodes, and products were cleaned with the Zymo DNA Clean and Concentrator-5 kit. As many as ten barcoded samples were combined into a pool, ligated to Illumina adaptors, and sequenced on an Illumina MiSeq as 2 x 150 bp paired-end reads. Concerning the study's data processing: After demultiplexing, reads were aligned using BLAT against a custom library built from IMGT containing every combination of human TRAV, TRAJ, TRBV, TRBD and TRBJ. The best BLAT hits were picked using pslCDnaFilter (-maxAligns=1, -ignoreIntrons), and custom Perl scripts were used to calculate clonotype frequencies. TCRdb reanalyzed the raw reads on its own, using fastp at Q25 for trimming and MiXCR for clone calling, and kept in-frame beta chains. For every CDR3 protein sequence, its rows merge into one entry that carries the most common genes and DNA. TCRdb, not the original authors, processed these V and J calls. Within this sample are more than 6,000 distinct CDR3 sequences, with approximately 24% of them counted one time only. Of the sample, around 3.1% falls within the top ten clones.

This sample was included in a study of T cells generated in artificial thymic organoids (dated by TCRdb to 2016 to 2017). About the study as a whole: The study compared the TCR alpha and beta CDR3 repertoires of CD8 single positive T cells derived from in vitro artificial thymic organoids against those of naive CD8 T cells from thymus and peripheral blood. The displayed repertoire sequencing data were described as being representative of three independent experiments.

Artificial thymic organoids were built by aggregating human HSPCs with MS5 murine stromal cells transduced with human DLL1, cultured at an air-liquid interface. Hematopoietic stem and progenitor cells that were CD34+CD3-, FACS-purified and depleted of residual T cells served as the seed cells for the organoids. Organoids were cultured in serum-free RB27 medium: RPMI 1640 supplemented with B27, FLT3L, IL-7 and ascorbic acid. Prior to RNA extraction, CD3+TCRalphabeta+CD8 single positive T cells from organoids and thymus were isolated by FACS sorting. For each sample, the RNeasy Micro kit was used to purify total RNA from about 40,000 to 200,000 sorted cells, and RNA quality was checked on an Agilent RNA 6000 Nano chip. General findings and caveats noted by the study authors: No skewed Valpha or Vbeta usage was observed in organoid-derived T cells, a finding that argues against dominance of unconventional lineages or clonal expansions. The TCR clonotype diversity of organoid-derived CD8 single positive T cells was physiological and comparable to that of naive CD8 T cells from thymus and blood.

The clonotype was recovered from a human donor who gave cord blood stem cells for thymic organoid culture, a cardiac surgery patient who gave postnatal thymus, or a blood donor (not recorded which). The chain joins TRBV11-3 to TRBJ1-2; matching of 5 bases hints at TRBD1 as the D gene. Sequences were obtained from naive CD8+ T cells grown in artificial thymic organoids from cord blood stem and progenitor cells. The cell subset or site label of this sample denotes: CD3+TCRalphabeta+CD8SP T cells; for blood, CD45RO-CCR7+ naive CD8+ T cells. At the DNA level, the sequence is TGTGCCAGCAGCTTACAGGGAGGTGGCTACACCTTC. Its coded protein is CASSLQGGGYTF. Supplemented by the reference TRBV11-3 and TRBJ1-2 proteins around the CDR3, the complete variable domain is EAGVVQSPRYKIIEKKQPVAFWCNPISGHNTLYWYLQNLGQGPELLIRYENEEAVDDSQLPKDRFSAERLKGVDSTLKIQPAELGDSAVYLCASSLQGGGYTFGSGTRLTVV.